These T cell receptor beta chains were read from a single sample in a study of molecular identifiers for immune sequencing clone quantification. TCRdb re-derived calls from the PCR reads in MiXCR, one entry per CDR3 protein. The sample holds about 70,000 distinct CDR3 sequences, less than 20% seen once. The sample consisted of naive CD8+ T cells from blood, with Jurkat cell RNA spiked in. The receptors shown here come from a human donor in good health. Some libraries in this study had Jurkat cell RNA spiked in. CDR3s include the opening cysteine and the closing phenylalanine or tryptophan. Fields, in order: V gene, J gene, clone size, D gene, CDR3 DNA, CDR3 protein. The D gene is left open where the match is weak. The size of a clone is reported for some rows only, either as once, few or many, or as a class for expanded clones.

>TRBV27|TRBJ2-7|many|TRBD2
TGTGCCAGCAGTCGTACCCCTCTAGCGGGAGGAACCTACGAGCAGTACTTC
CASSRTPLAGGTYEQYF
>TRBV13|TRBJ2-6|many|NA
TGTGCCAGCGGGGCAGGGAACGGGGCCAACGTCCTGACTTTC
CASGAGNGANVLTF
>TRBV7-2|TRBJ1-4|many|NA
TGTGCCAGCAGCCCTTCCCAGTCTAATGAAAAACTGTTTTTT
CASSPSQSNEKLFF
>TRBV4-1|TRBJ2-3|NA|NA
TGCGCCAGCAGCTACGGACAGGGGACTAGCACAGATACACAGTATTTT
CASSYGQGTSTDTQYF
>TRBV4-3|TRBJ2-7|many|TRBD2
TGCGCCAGCAGCCAAGAGATCGGGGGGTCCTACGAGCAGTACTTC
CASSQEIGGSYEQYF
>TRBV7-8|TRBJ2-3|many|TRBD2
TGTGCCAGCAGCACCCCCTCGGCGGGAGCCATGCCAGATACGCAGTATTTT
CASSTPSAGAMPDTQYF
>TRBV6-1|TRBJ2-7|many|NA
TGTGCCAGCAGTGAACGGTTCTACGAGCAGTACTTC
CASSERFYEQYF
>TRBV27|TRBJ1-4|many|NA
TGTGCCAGCAGTTTATCCGGGGCAGGGGTCAATGAAAAACTGTTTTTT
CASSLSGAGVNEKLFF
>TRBV2|TRBJ2-3|many|NA
TGTGCCAGCAGTTGGTGGAGTGAGGTGGCTAGCGATCCCCCGGGGCCAGATACGCAGTATTTT
CASSWWSEVASDPPGPDTQYF
>TRBV3-1|TRBJ2-5|many|NA
TGTGCCAGCAGCCAAGAGACCCAGTACTTC
CASSQETQYF
>TRBV4-1|TRBJ2-7|many|NA
TGCGCCAGCAGCCAAGGCCTAGCCTACGAGCAGTACTTC
CASSQGLAYEQYF
>TRBV7-8|TRBJ2-7|NA|NA
TGTGCCAGCAGCCGAAGACTAGAAACGTCCTACGAGCAGTACTTC
CASSRRLETSYEQYF
>TRBV12-3/TRBV12-4|TRBJ1-2|few|NA
TGTGCCAGCAGTTTGAGCAACCACTATGGCTACACCTTC
CASSLSNHYGYTF
>TRBV11-2|TRBJ2-1|many|TRBD2
TGTGCCAGCAGCTTATTCGGGGCGGGAGGGAGCTCCTACAATGAGCAGTTCTTC
CASSLFGAGGSSYNEQFF
>TRBV28|TRBJ1-3|few|NA
TGTGCCAGCAGGCGCCCCCGGGGGTCCTCTGGAAACACCATATATTTT
CASRRPRGSSGNTIYF
>TRBV4-3|TRBJ2-3|NA|NA
TGCGCCAGCAGCCAAGATCTCGTAGGGGGGGGCAGCGATGCGCAGTATTTT
CASSQDLVGGGSDAQYF
>TRBV7-6|TRBJ2-7|NA|NA
TGTGCCAGCAGCTTAGGCTTAGCTGACTACGAGCAGTACTTC
CASSLGLADYEQYF
>TRBV7-9|TRBJ1-1|few|NA
TGTGCCAGCAGCTTGGGGGACGGTGAAGCTTTCTTT
CASSLGDGEAFF
>TRBV7-9|TRBJ1-6|NA|NA
TGTGCCAGCAGCCCGGTTGCGGGCCGTAATTCACCCCTCCACTTT
CASSPVAGRNSPLHF
>TRBV7-9|TRBJ2-3|many|NA
TGTGCCAGCAGCTTAGGAGGGAGTGGAGATACGCAGTATTTT
CASSLGGSGDTQYF
>TRBV29-1|TRBJ1-2|many|NA
TGCAGCGCCCCGGCGACTACTAACTATGGCTACACCTTC
CSAPATTNYGYTF
>TRBV19|TRBJ2-1|NA|TRBD1
TGTGCCAGTATGGGACAGGGTTACAATGAGCAGTTCTTC
CASMGQGYNEQFF
>TRBV5-6|TRBJ1-1|many|TRBD1
TGTGCCAGCAGCTTGGGGGCAGGGGGAAATATGAACACTGAAGCTTTCTTT
CASSLGAGGNMNTEAFF
>TRBV11-2|TRBJ2-6|NA|NA
TGTGCCAGCAGCTTATCAGGGGTCTGGGCCAACGTCCTGACTTTC
CASSLSGVWANVLTF
>TRBV11-1|TRBJ2-3|many|NA
TGTGCCAGCAGCCTCGCTGGTGGGGGAGATACGCAGTATTTT
CASSLAGGGDTQYF
>TRBV4-2|TRBJ1-2|many|NA
TGTGCCAGCAGCCAAGATCCAAACAGGGATACCTATGGCTACACCTTC
CASSQDPNRDTYGYTF
>TRBV2|TRBJ1-1|many|NA
TGTGCCAGCAGAGGAGCGTATGGAGTACAGCGCCCAAACACTGAAGCTTTCTTT
CASRGAYGVQRPNTEAFF
>TRBV28|TRBJ2-3|NA|NA
TGTGCCGGCAGTTCCCGCATCATATACCGACAGAGCAGGAGCACAGATACGCAGTATTTT
CAGSSRIIYRQSRSTDTQYF
>TRBV19|TRBJ2-1|NA|TRBD2
TGTGCCAGTAGTATTTTTGCGGGAGAACCCTACAATAAGCAGTTCTTC
CASSIFAGEPYNKQFF
>TRBV7-9|TRBJ2-5|few|NA
TGTGCCAGCAGCCTCCGGGACATGGGAACCCAGTACTTC
CASSLRDMGTQYF
>TRBV19|TRBJ2-7|NA|NA
TGTGCCAGCCAGGGCATCCTCTCCTACGAGCAGTACTTC
CASQGILSYEQYF
>TRBV12-3/TRBV12-4|TRBJ2-2|few|NA
TGTGCCAGCACCAACACCGGGGAGCTGTTTTTT
CASTNTGELFF
>TRBV7-2|TRBJ2-1|few|NA
TGTGCCAGCAGCACAAGCGATGGCAGCCTAGACTCCTACAATGAGCAGTTCTTC
CASSTSDGSLDSYNEQFF
>TRBV6-1|TRBJ2-7|many|NA
TGTGCCAGCAGTGTGAAGGGTCTCGACTACGAGCAGTACTTC
CASSVKGLDYEQYF
>TRBV24-1|TRBJ2-1|few|TRBD2
TGTGCCACCAGTGATCTTAGCGGGAGTCCTGATGAGCAGTTCTTC
CATSDLSGSPDEQFF
>TRBV7-2|TRBJ2-1|many|TRBD2
TGTGCCAGCAGCTTAGGACTAGCGGGAGGAGGTGAGCAGTTCTTC
CASSLGLAGGGEQFF
>TRBV9|TRBJ1-6|few|NA
TGTGCCAGCAGCGTAGACAGGATCCACTCCTATAATTCACCCCTCCACTTT
CASSVDRIHSYNSPLHF
>TRBV9|TRBJ2-1|few|TRBD2
TGTGCCAGCAGCTCAAGACTAGCGGGATCGGGCAATGAGCAGTTCTTC
CASSSRLAGSGNEQFF
>TRBV5-5|TRBJ1-5|NA|NA
TGTGCCAGCAGCTTGTACGGCCTGGCGGACCGATCACAGCATTTT
CASSLYGLADRSQHF
>TRBV7-2|TRBJ2-3|many|NA
TGTGCCAGCAGCCTCGGAGGCGGGAAAGGCACAGATACGCAGTATTTT
CASSLGGGKGTDTQYF
>TRBV24-1|TRBJ2-1|NA|NA
TGTGCCACCAGTGATTGGGGTAGACCCAATGAGCAGTTCTTC
CATSDWGRPNEQFF
>TRBV27|TRBJ2-3|NA|NA
TGTGCCAGCAGTTGGACCCCAAGCACAGATACGCAGTATTTT
CASSWTPSTDTQYF
>TRBV4-3|TRBJ2-6|many|NA
TGCGCCAGCAGCCCAAGGACAGCCGGCACCTCTGGGGCCAACGTCCTGACTTTC
CASSPRTAGTSGANVLTF
>TRBV5-6|TRBJ2-1|many|TRBD2
TGTGCCAGCAGTAGCGGGGGGTACAATGAGCAGTTCTTC
CASSSGGYNEQFF
>TRBV11-2|TRBJ2-3|many|NA
TGTGCCAGCAGCTTCCAAACTTTTAAAGTACGGTATTTT
CASSFQTFKVRYF
>TRBV5-6|TRBJ2-1|many|NA
TGTGCCAGCAGCTGGGGTTTTACAAGCCATGAGCAGTTCTTC
CASSWGFTSHEQFF
>TRBV4-3|TRBJ2-1|many|NA
TGCGCCAGCAGCCAGGCTAGCGAGGTGAGAGACAATGAGCAGTTCTTC
CASSQASEVRDNEQFF
>TRBV19|TRBJ1-1|many|NA
TGTGCCAGTAGTAACCCTACAGAGGAACCGACTGAAGCTTTCTTT
CASSNPTEEPTEAFF
>TRBV19|TRBJ2-7|many|NA
TGTGCCAGTAGGGGCGGCCACTACGAGCAGTACTTC
CASRGGHYEQYF
>TRBV6-2/TRBV6-3|TRBJ2-3|many|NA
TGTGCCAGCAGCTTAGGGGGGGATCCTAGCACAGATACGCAGTATTTT
CASSLGGDPSTDTQYF
>TRBV6-5|TRBJ2-2|many|TRBD1
TGTGCCAGCAGTTACTCGACAGGGGAGATGGCCGGGGAGCTGTTTTTT
CASSYSTGEMAGELFF
>TRBV27|TRBJ2-7|NA|NA
TGTGCCAGCAGTTCTCCGATTGGGAGGTACGAGCAGTACTTC
CASSSPIGRYEQYF
>TRBV13|TRBJ2-3|many|TRBD2
TGTGCCAGCAGCTCGGCCGGGACTAGCGGTAGCACAGATACGCAGTATTTT
CASSSAGTSGSTDTQYF
>TRBV7-2|TRBJ2-7|many|NA
TGTGCCAGCAGCTTACGGGGTTACGAGCAGTACTTC
CASSLRGYEQYF